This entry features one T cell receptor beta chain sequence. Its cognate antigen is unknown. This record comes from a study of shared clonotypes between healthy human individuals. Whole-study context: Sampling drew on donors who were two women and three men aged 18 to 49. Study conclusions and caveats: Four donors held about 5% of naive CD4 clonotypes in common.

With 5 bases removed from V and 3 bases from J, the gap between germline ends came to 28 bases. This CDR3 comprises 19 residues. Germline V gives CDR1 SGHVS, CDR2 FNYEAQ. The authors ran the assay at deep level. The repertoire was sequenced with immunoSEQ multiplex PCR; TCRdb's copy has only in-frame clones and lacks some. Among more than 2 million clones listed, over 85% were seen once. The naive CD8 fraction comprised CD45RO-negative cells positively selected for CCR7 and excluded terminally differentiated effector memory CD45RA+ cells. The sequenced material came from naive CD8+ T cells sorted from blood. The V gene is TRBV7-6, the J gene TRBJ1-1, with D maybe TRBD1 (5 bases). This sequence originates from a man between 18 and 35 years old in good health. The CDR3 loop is CASSPFHVPPGQGDTEAFF. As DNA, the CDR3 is TGTGCCAGCAGCCCGTTTCACGTCCCCCCGGGGCAAGGTGACACTGAAGCTTTCTTT.